The 18 T cell receptor beta chains presented below share a single source sample, sequenced in a study of blood T cell repertoires in COVID-19. Generated by immunoSEQ multiplex PCR, the TCRdb table keeps only in-frame clones and is missing some. Of 170,000 or so clones listed, just over 85% are singletons. The sequencing input was peripheral blood. The receptor set was obtained from a man aged 50 to 59 with active or convalescent COVID-19.

The chain recombines TRBV27 with TRBJ2-2; 10 positions agree with TRBD1. The CDR3 has 15 amino acids. V was pared by 4 bases and J by 5 bases, with 4 bases of the junction left unmatched. Per germline, CDR1 MNHEY and CDR2 SMNVEV (reference sequence). The CDR3 spells CASSWTGGRTGELFF. As DNA, the CDR3 is TGTGCCAGCAGTTGGACAGGGGGGAGAACCGGGGAGCTGTTTTTT.

The count of this clone is one. The chain uses TRBV7-9 and TRBJ2-5; a possible D gene is TRBD1 (6 bases). This CDR3 is 13 amino acids long. The V end lost 1 base, the J end lost 10 bases, and 13 bases lay between the germline ends. Germline loops: CDR1 SEHNR, CDR2 FQNEAQ (reference sequence). The CDR3 DNA is TGTGCCAGCAGCTTAGTTCAGGGGCAAATCCAGTACTTC. As protein: CASSLVQGQIQYF.

The V and J genes are TRBV6-2 or TRBV6-3 and TRBJ2-7; possibly TRBD2 for D (5 bases). V gave up 4 bases and J gave up 9 bases, with 13 bases separating them. CDR3 length equals 12 residues. Germline V gives CDR1 MNHEY, CDR2 SVGEGT. CDR3 nucleotides: TGTGCCAGCAGTTCCATACTTGAGGGGCAGTACTTC. This codes for CASSSILEGQYF.

The V and J genes are TRBV2 and TRBJ1-2, with 8 bases lining up with TRBD1. Germline V gene sequence: CDR1 SNHLY, CDR2 FYNNEI. With 4 bases clipped from V and 0 bases from J, the junction kept 4 bases outside the gene matches. The CDR3 consists of 15 residues. CDR3 amino acids: CASSGQDRANYGYTF. CDR3 nucleotides: TGTGCCAGCAGTGGGCAGGACAGGGCTAACTATGGCTACACCTTC.

The chain uses TRBV19 and TRBJ1-5; 10 bases are a match to TRBD1. The CDR3 contains 16 residues. V gave up 4 bases and J gave up 5 bases; unmatched junction bases: 8. Germline CDR1 and CDR2: LNHDA and SQIVND (reference sequence). CDR3 amino acids: CASSTLDRGRDQPQHF. The CDR3, as DNA: TGTGCCAGTAGTACTCTAGACAGGGGGCGAGATCAGCCCCAGCATTTT.

The V and J genes are TRBV3-1 (or the pseudogene TRBV3-2) and TRBJ1-5, with 8 bases identical to TRBD1. The CDR3 runs 16 residues. The V gene's germline CDR1 is LGHDT and CDR2 YNNKEL (reference sequence). Trimming took 2 bases from V and 5 from J; bases not matched to a gene: 8. The DNA of the CDR3 is TGTGCCAGCAGCCAATTTGGCGGACAGGGACATCAGCCCCAGCATTTT. Translated, it gives CASSQFGGQGHQPQHF.

This clone was seen just once. The chain is built from TRBV24-1 and TRBJ2-3, with 8 nucleotides matching TRBD2. With V trimmed by 0 bases and J by 3 bases, 1 base remained unmatched. The CDR3 runs 15 residues. Per germline, CDR1 KGHDR and CDR2 SFDVKD. The CDR3 sequence: CATSDLTGGTDTQYF. CDR3 DNA sequence: TGTGCCACCAGTGATTTGACGGGAGGGACAGATACGCAGTATTTT.

This clone was seen only once. Germline is not matched at one junction end, which may reflect a read error. J is TRBJ2-4 and V is TRBV11-2; 9 bases fit TRBD2. CDR1 is SGHAT, CDR2 FQNNGV, per germline. The CDR3 sequence is 13 residues long. CDR3 nucleotides: TGTGCCAGCAGCTTAGATAGGGCGGGGGGGCAGGGCTTC. The encoded protein is CASSLDRAGGQGF.

V usage is TRBV5-1 and J usage is TRBJ2-1, with 9 positions matching TRBD2. The germline CDR1 and CDR2 sequences are SGHRS and YFSETQ. The CDR3 is made up of 15 amino acids. V lost 3 bases, J lost 7 bases, and 8 bases stayed unmatched. The CDR3 sequence: CASSSASGDMNEQFF. The CDR3 bases are TGCGCCAGCAGCTCCGCTAGCGGGGACATGAATGAGCAGTTCTTC.

This rearrangement joins TRBV5-4 to TRBJ1-2, with 8 bases identical to TRBD1. With 3 bases clipped from V and 3 bases from J, the junction kept 1 base outside the gene matches. Germline V gives CDR1 SGHNT, CDR2 YYREEE (reference sequence). The CDR3 is 13 amino acids. The CDR3 bases are TGTGCCAGCAGCTCGACAGGGGACTATGGCTACACCTTC. Protein: CASSSTGDYGYTF.

The chain couples TRBV11-3 to TRBJ1-1; D remains ambiguous. Germline CDR1 SGHNT, CDR2 YENEEA. The length of the CDR3 is 14 residues. Trimming left V 7 bases short and J 0 bases short, with 12 bases between. This chain's CDR3 is CASTPTVMNTEAFF. CDR3 sequence (DNA): TGTGCCAGCACCCCTACCGTGATGAACACTGAAGCTTTCTTT.

The chain is built from TRBV19 and TRBJ2-2; D not resolved. The V and J ends lost 10 bases and 2 bases respectively, with 5 bases between them. The CDR3 is 11 amino acids. Germline CDR1 LNHDA, CDR2 SQIVND (reference sequence). CDR3 protein: CATVNTGELFF. The CDR3 DNA reads TGTGCCACCGTCAACACCGGGGAGCTGTTTTTT. Based on the CDR3 plus reference TRBV19 and TRBJ2-2, the full variable domain is DGGITQSPKYLFRKEGQNVTLSCEQNLNHDAMYWYRQDPGQGLRLIYYSQIVNDFQKGDIAEGYSVSREKKESFPLTVTSAQKNPTAFYLCATVNTGELFFGEGSRLTVL.

The gene calls are TRBV5-1 and TRBJ2-7, with 7 bases aligning to TRBD2. Trimming took 3 bases from V and 2 from J; bases not matched to a gene: 11. This CDR3 is 16 amino acids long. Germline assignment: CDR1 SGHRS and CDR2 YFSETQ. CDR3 protein: CASSWTPGEGPYEQYF. For the CDR3, the DNA is TGCGCCAGCAGCTGGACCCCCGGGGAGGGACCCTACGAGCAGTACTTC. The full variable domain, completed using reference TRBV5-1 and TRBJ2-7, is KAGVTQTPRYLIKTRGQQVTLSCSPISGHRSVSWYQQTPGQGLQFLFEYFSETQRNKGNFPGRFSGRQFSNSRSEMNVSTLELGDSALYLCASSWTPGEGPYEQYFGPGTRLTVT.

This rearrangement joins TRBV5-6 to TRBJ2-3; 8 bases match TRBD2. V trimming: 3 bases; J trimming: 4 bases; junction bases outside the gene matches: 4. This CDR3 is built from 14 residues. Per the germline V gene, CDR1 is SGHDT and CDR2 is YYEEEE. CDR3 in amino acids: CASSSSAGADTQYF. Here the CDR3 DNA reads TGTGCCAGCAGCTCGTCAGCGGGAGCAGATACGCAGTATTTT.

This chain joins TRBV5-1 and TRBJ1-1; 7 bases align to TRBD1. Germline V gene lookup returns CDR1 SGHRS and CDR2 YFSETQ. The CDR3 runs to 14 residues. V lost 4 bases, J lost 5 bases, and 8 bases stayed unmatched. The CDR3 DNA is TGCGCCAGCAGCGACTACAGGGGAGTAACTGAAGCTTTCTTT. It translates to CASSDYRGVTEAFF. The full variable domain, completed using reference TRBV5-1 and TRBJ1-1, is KAGVTQTPRYLIKTRGQQVTLSCSPISGHRSVSWYQQTPGQGLQFLFEYFSETQRNKGNFPGRFSGRQFSNSRSEMNVSTLELGDSALYLCASSDYRGVTEAFFGQGTRLTVV.

This chain connects TRBV10-3 to TRBJ2-2; TRBD2 is a possible D gene (6 bases). Looked up from germline, CDR1 is ENHRY and CDR2 is SYGVKD. Trimming took 6 bases from V and 5 from J, leaving 10 bases between them. The CDR3 covers 13 residues. CDR3 in DNA: TGTGCCATCAGCCCGGGAGCAACCGGGGAGCTGTTTTTT. It translates to CAISPGATGELFF.

The chain joins TRBV3-1 (or the pseudogene TRBV3-2) to TRBJ1-2; D gene ambiguous. V lost 0 bases, J lost 4 bases, and 15 bases lay in between. This CDR3 has 16 amino acids. In germline, CDR1 is LGHDT, CDR2 YNNKEL (reference sequence). CDR3 loop: CASSQEISGPSYGYTF. The DNA for the CDR3 is TGTGCCAGCAGCCAAGAAATCTCTGGGCCCTCCTATGGCTACACCTTC.

This clone was seen once. The chain employs TRBV5-4 and TRBJ2-7, with 11 bases matching TRBD2. V shed 4 bases, J shed 4 bases, and the junction held 10 bases outside the gene matches. The CDR3 has 16 residues. Germline V gene lookup returns CDR1 SGHNT and CDR2 YYREEE (reference sequence). DNA for the CDR3: TGTGCCAGCAGCCCCGGTAGCGGGGGGGCATTATACGAGCAGTACTTC. Translated, it gives CASSPGSGGALYEQYF.